Each of the 9 T cell receptor beta chains below was sequenced from the same sample in a study of monozygotic twins with inflammatory bowel disease. From its re-call of the 5' RACE reads, TCRdb lists each CDR3 protein once, without DNA. This sample's table has about 420,000 distinct CDR3 sequences. Sequencing was carried out using blood. All receptors come from a human donor with ulcerative colitis or Crohn's disease, or a healthy co-twin of an affected twin (not recorded which).

This chain connects TRBV2 to TRBJ1-2; with no DNA, the TCRdb D assignment of TRBD1 cannot be verified. Germline CDR1 SNHLY, CDR2 FYNNEI. The CDR3 contains 14 residues. CDR3 sequence reads: CASSRQTDNYGYTF.

This chain joins TRBV10-1 and TRBJ2-3. The CDR3 loop spans 11 amino acids. Germline values: CDR1 WNHNN, CDR2 SYGVQD (reference sequence). This CDR3 is CASGEADTQYF.

CDR3: CASSQGSDSNQPQHF. The chain has TRBV4-2 and TRBJ1-5. Germline lookup yields CDR1 LGHNA and CDR2 YNFKEQ. This CDR3 contains 15 residues.

The rearrangement uses TRBV19 and TRBJ2-2; TCRdb picks TRBD2, but there is no DNA to check that call. This CDR3 is built from 15 residues. Germline V CDR1 and CDR2: LNHDA, SQIVND (reference sequence). The CDR3: CASRPGTSNTGELFF.

The V call is TRBV20-1, the J call TRBJ1-2; TCRdb reports TRBD1, a call that lacks DNA to check it against. CDR1 and CDR2 from the germline V gene are DFQATT and SNEGSKA (reference sequence). This CDR3 has 15 residues. The CDR3 sequence: CSARARDPIPGGYTF.

The chain is built from TRBV30 and TRBJ1-4; TCRdb proposes TRBD1, but this gene call is untestable without DNA. Germline assignment: CDR1 GTSNPN and CDR2 SVGIG (reference sequence). This CDR3 has 15 residues. CDR3 residues: CAWSGTGPANEKLFF.

CDR3 protein: CSVEDRHPGGEKLFF. The chain uses TRBV29-1 and TRBJ1-4. CDR1 and CDR2 from the germline V gene are SQVTM and ANQGSEA. The CDR3 is made up of 15 amino acids.

The chain links TRBV7-6 to TRBJ2-7; TCRdb returns TRBD1, unconfirmable since there is no DNA. CDR1 is SGHVS and CDR2 is FNYEAQ in the germline V gene. The CDR3 length is 13 residues. The CDR3 region is CASSPRDRDEQYF. Full variable domain (remainder filled in from reference TRBV7-6 and TRBJ2-7): GAGVSQSPRYKVTKRGQDVALRCDPISGHVSLYWYRQALGQGPEFLTYFNYEAQQDKSGLPNDRFSAERPEGSISTLTIQRTEQRDSAMYRCASSPRDRDEQYFGPGTRLTVT.

The chain links TRBV9 to TRBJ2-1; TCRdb lists TRBD1, though no DNA is available to test this call. Germline V gene sequence: CDR1 SGDLS, CDR2 YYNGEE. The CDR3 extends over 14 amino acids. CDR3 amino acids: CASNQGVSSNEQFF.